Shown below are 27 T cell receptor beta chains from a single sample sequenced in a study of blood T cell repertoires in COVID-19. Sequencing used immunoSEQ multiplex PCR; TCRdb keeps in-frame clones, though not all of them. This table holds roughly 250,000 clones, 88% found once. Sequencing was performed on peripheral blood. The receptors originated from a man in his 60s who had recovered from COVID-19.

The J gene is TRBJ1-2, the V gene TRBV3-1 (or the pseudogene TRBV3-2); 9 bases are shared with TRBD1. Trimming at V came to 4 bases and at J to 7 bases, leaving 10 bases not matched to a gene. CDR3 length equals 15 residues. The germline V gene has CDR1 LGHDT and CDR2 YNNKEL (reference sequence). The CDR3 here is CASSRLDRGRSGYTF. The CDR3 DNA sequence: TGTGCCAGCAGCCGGCTGGACAGGGGTCGGTCTGGCTACACCTTC.

V usage is TRBV11-3 and J usage is TRBJ2-7, with D maybe TRBD1 (7 bases). The germline V gene has CDR1 SGHNT and CDR2 YENEEA. Trimming pared 5 bases from V and 3 bases from J, leaving 14 bases between. The CDR3 contains 14 residues. Here the CDR3 reads CASSVRGDGYEQYF. In DNA, the CDR3 is TGTGCCAGCAGCGTCAGGGGGGACGGCTACGAGCAGTACTTC.

This chain links TRBV5-1 with TRBJ1-2, with 9 bases aligning to TRBD1. The CDR3 has 15 amino acids. V shed 5 bases and J 5 bases; nucleotides not matched to a gene: 10. Germline values: CDR1 SGHRS, CDR2 YFSETQ. In DNA, the CDR3 is TGCGCCAGCAGACCGGGACAGGGTACTTATTATGGCTACACCTTC. This sequence encodes CASRPGQGTYYGYTF. The full variable domain, in which reference TRBV5-1 and TRBJ1-2 provide the parts outside the CDR3, is KAGVTQTPRYLIKTRGQQVTLSCSPISGHRSVSWYQQTPGQGLQFLFEYFSETQRNKGNFPGRFSGRQFSNSRSEMNVSTLELGDSALYLCASRPGQGTYYGYTFGSGTRLTVV.

This clone was detected once. The V gene is TRBV4-1, the J gene TRBJ2-3; maybe TRBD2 (5 bases). CDR1 is MGHRA, CDR2 YSYEKL, per germline. CDR3 length: 19 amino acids. V lost 4 bases, J lost 2 bases, and 25 bases lay in between. CDR3 sequence reads: CASSPRFGMVGPDTDTQYF. As DNA, the CDR3 is TGCGCCAGCAGCCCCCGGTTCGGGATGGTTGGTCCGGACACAGATACGCAGTATTTT.

This chain uses TRBV11-2 with TRBJ2-3, with D perhaps TRBD2 (5 bases). Trimming took off 2 bases at V and 0 bases at J, with 12 bases between the two ends. Germline assignment: CDR1 SGHAT and CDR2 FQNNGV. The CDR3 has 16 residues. The CDR3 spells CASSLQRLTSTDTQYF. In DNA, the CDR3 is TGTGCCAGCAGCTTACAGAGACTAACTAGCACAGATACGCAGTATTTT. Variable domain in full (rest from reference TRBV11-2 and TRBJ2-3): EAGVAQSPRYKIIEKRQSVAFWCNPISGHATLYWYQQILGQGPKLLIQFQNNGVVDDSQLPKDRFSAERLKGVDSTLKIQPAKLEDSAVYLCASSLQRLTSTDTQYFGPGTRLTVL.

This chain uses TRBV9 with TRBJ2-7; the match to TRBD2 covers 8 bases. CDR3 length: 14 residues. V shed 3 bases and J 5 bases; nucleotides not matched to a gene: 7. CDR1 and CDR2 (germline): SGDLS, YYNGEE. This CDR3 is CASSGRGGRNEQYF. The CDR3 DNA follows: TGTGCCAGCAGCGGTCGGGGGGGACGGAACGAGCAGTACTTC.

The chain carries TRBV9 and TRBJ2-3; 8 bases line up with TRBD2. The germline V gene encodes CDR1 SGDLS and CDR2 YYNGEE. After removal of 0 bases from V and 6 bases from J, the junction contained 9 bases not matched to a gene. CDR3 size: 16 residues. The CDR3 region has the DNA TGTGCCAGCAGCGTAGAGCGGGGGTCGGGTCTGGATACGCAGTATTTT. Translating gives CASSVERGSGLDTQYF.

The V and J genes are TRBV5-4 and TRBJ2-5; TRBD1 agrees at 8 bases. Per the germline V gene, CDR1 is SGHNT and CDR2 is YYREEE (reference sequence). CDR3 size: 15 residues. J was trimmed by 5 bases and V by 3 bases; bases with no gene match: 9. CDR3 in amino acids: CASSSSTGEVETQYF. CDR3 in DNA: TGTGCCAGCAGCTCTTCGACAGGGGAGGTGGAGACCCAGTACTTC.

The chain recombines TRBV2 with TRBJ2-4; D might be TRBD2 (5 bases). The CDR3 extends over 12 amino acids. The ends were cut back, 4 bases at V and 8 bases at J, with 9 bases in the middle. Germline V gene lookup returns CDR1 SNHLY and CDR2 FYNNEI. Here the CDR3 reads CASSVEEDIQYF. The CDR3 DNA reads as TGTGCCAGCAGTGTCGAGGAGGACATTCAGTACTTC.

This clone was found once. The gene calls are TRBV9 and TRBJ2-2; D ambiguous. This CDR3 has 14 residues. Germline CDR1 is SGDLS and CDR2 is YYNGEE. Deletions cut 5 bases from V and 7 bases from J, with 15 bases between. In DNA form, the CDR3 reads TGTGCCAGCAGAAAGACTCGTCCCAGCGGGGAGCTGTTTTTT. Translated, it gives CASRKTRPSGELFF.

The rearrangement joins TRBV19 to TRBJ1-4; no clear D gene. Germline loops: CDR1 LNHDA, CDR2 SQIVND (reference sequence). The V gene lost 4 bases and the J gene lost 2 bases, with 8 bases spanning the gap. The CDR3 consists of 14 residues. DNA for the CDR3: TGTGCCAGTAGTAGTACACCCACTAATGAAAAACTGTTTTTT. Residues: CASSSTPTNEKLFF.

The chain has TRBV2 and TRBJ2-1; 8 bases are a match to TRBD2. The CDR3 is 17 amino acids. The germline gives CDR1 SNHLY, CDR2 FYNNEI. V lost 6 bases and J lost 6; bases outside the gene matches: 16. The DNA of the CDR3 is TGTGCCAGCAGCAGCCCCGGGAGGGGGGGCCTCGCCAATGAGCAGTTCTTC. Protein sequence: CASSSPGRGGLANEQFF. The full variable domain, with the rest looked up from reference TRBV2 and TRBJ2-1, is EPEVTQTPSHQVTQMGQEVILRCVPISNHLYFYWYRQILGQKVEFLVSFYNNEISEKSEIFDDQFSVERPDGSNFTLKIRSTKLEDSAMYFCASSSPGRGGLANEQFFGPGTRLTVL.

The chain employs TRBV7-9 and TRBJ1-2; 7 positions agree with TRBD1. This CDR3 has 16 residues. CDR1 SEHNR and CDR2 FQNEAQ come from the germline V gene (reference sequence). V was pared by 4 bases and J by 5 bases, with 13 bases of the junction left unmatched. CDR3 nucleotides: TGTGCCAGCAGCTACAGGGGACTAGAGTCCCTTTATGGCTACACCTTC. As protein: CASSYRGLESLYGYTF.

The chain has TRBV5-1 and TRBJ2-7, with 7 bases matching TRBD1. V trimming: 3 bases; J trimming: 1 base; junction bases outside the gene matches: 7. Germline CDR1 is SGHRS and CDR2 is YFSETQ. The CDR3 extends over 15 amino acids. The CDR3: CASSYRPGQSYEQYF. Written as DNA, the CDR3 is TGCGCCAGCAGCTATAGACCGGGACAGTCCTACGAGCAGTACTTC.

The rearrangement links TRBV13 to TRBJ2-1; 8 nucleotides line up with TRBD1. From germline, CDR1 is PRHDT and CDR2 FYEKMQ (reference sequence). V trimming: 4 bases; J trimming: 3 bases; junction bases outside the gene matches: 14. The CDR3 length is 18 residues. CDR3 region: CASSSSHTDRADYNEQFF. As DNA, the CDR3 is TGTGCCAGCAGCTCAAGCCATACGGACAGGGCGGACTACAATGAGCAGTTCTTC.

The rearrangement links TRBV6-5 to TRBJ2-1, with TRBD1 matching over 7 bases. CDR1 is MNHEY and CDR2 is SVGAGI in the germline V gene. This CDR3 spans 15 amino acids. Trimming took 5 bases from V and 7 from J; bases not matched to a gene: 11. The CDR3 loop is CASSNPGTEPNEQFF. The CDR3, as DNA: TGTGCCAGCAGTAACCCGGGGACAGAACCAAATGAGCAGTTCTTC.

The chain uses TRBV28 and TRBJ1-1, with a weak D call TRBD1 (6 bases). V lost 6 bases and J 0 bases, leaving 14 bases between the germline ends. The CDR3 length is 15 residues. The germline V gene has CDR1 MDHEN and CDR2 SYDVKM. DNA of the CDR3: TGTGCCAGCAGCCGTACAGGGAGAATGAACACTGAAGCTTTCTTT. Its translation: CASSRTGRMNTEAFF.

The chain recombines TRBV7-3 with TRBJ2-1, with 7 positions matching TRBD2. CDR3 length: 14 amino acids. Germline V CDR1 and CDR2: SGHTA, FQGTGA. V gave up 3 bases and J gave up 15 bases; unmatched junction bases: 14. CDR3 sequence reads: CASSLGGRTAQLFF. Here the CDR3 DNA reads TGTGCCAGCAGCTTGGGAGGGCGGACCGCACAACTGTTCTTC. The variable domain in full, completed from reference TRBV7-3 and TRBJ2-1, reads GAGVSQTPSNKVTEKGKYVELRCDPISGHTALYWYRQSLGQGPEFLIYFQGTGAADDSGLPNDRFFAVRPEGSVSTLKIQRTERGDSAVYLCASSLGGRTAQLFFGPGTRLTVL.

The V gene is TRBV24-1, the J gene TRBJ2-1, with 7 bases fitting TRBD1. Trimming cost V 4 bases and J 2 bases; bases outside gene matches: 7. The germline V gene encodes CDR1 KGHDR and CDR2 SFDVKD. This CDR3 contains 16 residues. CDR3 nucleotides: TGTGCCACCAGTGACCGACAGGGTAGCGCCTACAATGAGCAGTTCTTC. This translates into CATSDRQGSAYNEQFF.

The chain recombines TRBV27 with TRBJ2-2, with 8 bases lining up with TRBD2. Trimming cost V 4 bases and J 4 bases; bases outside gene matches: 8. Germline CDR1 reads MNHEY; CDR2 reads SMNVEV (reference sequence). The CDR3 runs 16 residues. CDR3 nucleotide sequence: TGTGCCAGCAGTTGGTCGGGGGGGCGGATCACCGGGGAGCTGTTTTTT. Protein: CASSWSGGRITGELFF.

The chain combines TRBV9 with TRBJ2-5; TRBD1 matches 7 bases. Germline CDR1 reads SGDLS; CDR2 reads YYNGEE. This CDR3 contains 18 residues. J lost 5 bases, V lost 0 bases, and 16 bases had no gene match. The CDR3 bases are TGTGCCAGCAGCGTAGGTGTTTCGGCAGGGGGAAGAGGGGAGACCCAGTACTTC. Its protein product is CASSVGVSAGGRGETQYF.

The chain couples TRBV5-6 to TRBJ2-7; D call uncertain. Between the trimmed V and J ends, which lost 4 bases and 3 bases, there was a span of 20 bases. This CDR3 region has 16 residues. The germline V gene has CDR1 SGHDT and CDR2 YYEEEE. This CDR3 is CASSLRSRRSNYEQYF. CDR3 DNA: TGTGCCAGCAGCCTCCGTTCTCGGCGGTCCAACTACGAGCAGTACTTC.

V gene TRBV9 combines with J gene TRBJ2-3; 7 nucleotides line up with TRBD2. The germline gives CDR1 SGDLS, CDR2 YYNGEE. V trimming: 4 bases; J trimming: 7 bases; junction bases outside the gene matches: 12. The CDR3 runs to 15 residues. CDR3 nucleotides: TGTGCCAGCAGCCCTCAATCCGGGACTACCAATACGCAGTATTTT. Translated: CASSPQSGTTNTQYF.

The V and J genes are TRBV5-1 and TRBJ1-1; D not certain. The CDR3 length is 15 residues. From germline, CDR1 is SGHRS and CDR2 YFSETQ. With 4 bases removed from V and 1 base from J, the gap between germline ends came to 14 bases. The CDR3 bases are TGCGCCAGCAGCGACTACAGAGGCGGGAACACTGAAGCTTTCTTT. Protein sequence: CASSDYRGGNTEAFF.

The genes are TRBV6-5 and TRBJ1-4; D might be TRBD1 (6 bases). The V gene's germline CDR1 is MNHEY and CDR2 SVGAGI. Trimming left V 6 bases short and J 4 bases short, with 9 bases between. This CDR3 region has 13 residues. The CDR3 DNA is TGTGCCAGCAGCAGGGGTATTAATGAAAAACTGTTTTTT. It codes for CASSRGINEKLFF.

The chain is built from TRBV29-1 and TRBJ1-2, with D unresolved. The germline V and J ends were trimmed by 2 bases and 0 bases, with 4 bases remaining between them. CDR3 length: 12 amino acids. CDR1 and CDR2 (germline): SQVTM, ANQGSEA. The CDR3 DNA reads as TGCAGCGTTGAATATGCTAACTATGGCTACACCTTC. Translation: CSVEYANYGYTF.

The V gene is TRBV12-3 or TRBV12-4, the J gene TRBJ1-2; D might be TRBD1 (6 bases). V lost 7 bases to trimming and J lost 8 bases, with 17 bases between them. The CDR3 spans 13 residues. The CDR3 here is CASIQTGLGGYTF. The CDR3 bases are TGTGCCAGCATTCAGACAGGCCTCGGGGGCTACACCTTC.